This entry lists 13 T cell receptor beta chains sequenced from one sample in a study of cytomegalovirus exposure and HLA in healthy donors (dated by TCRdb to the late 2010s). The library was generated by the immunoSEQ multiplex PCR assay. For the multiplex PCR, a mixture combining 60 forward primers for TCR Vbeta segments and 13 reverse primers for TCR Jbeta segments was used. The immuneACCESS repertoire file appears here via TCRdb, limited to in-frame rearrangements. These files lack a portion of the clones; in checked studies, under half of the deficit traces to unresolved V genes, and the cause of the others is not known. This sample lists some 110,000 clones; approximately 75% were detected once. The ten most abundant clones make up less than 5.5% of the sample. Material for sequencing was PBMCs. All receptors come from a man between 50 and 59 years old in good health and CMV-seropositive.

The chain joins TRBV5-1 to TRBJ1-4; D remains ambiguous. V was shortened by 0 bases and J by 2 bases, with 8 bases between the two germline ends. This CDR3 has 15 residues. Germline-derived CDR1 and CDR2 are SGHRS and YFSETQ. Here the CDR3 DNA reads TGCGCCAGCAGCTTGGGCCCCGGGACTAATGAAAAACTGTTTTTT. This translates into CASSLGPGTNEKLFF.

This clone was seen only a few times. This chain connects TRBV30 to TRBJ2-5, with D hard to call. Germline CDR1 and CDR2: GTSNPN and SVGIG (reference sequence). The CDR3 has 13 residues. The V gene lost 5 bases and the J gene lost 2 bases, with 12 bases spanning the gap. CDR3 sequence (DNA): TGTGCCTGGGAGGAGACGATACAAGAGACCCAGTACTTC. Its translation: CAWEETIQETQYF. Supplemented by reference TRBV30 and TRBJ2-5, the full variable domain reads SQTIHQWPATLVQPVGSPLSLECTVEGTSNPNLYWYRQAAGRGLQLLFYSVGIGQISSEVPQNLSASRPQDRQFILSSKKLLLSDSGFYLCAWEETIQETQYFGPGTRLLVL.

The J gene is TRBJ2-2, the V gene TRBV11-2; 11 bases are shared with TRBD2. The V and J ends lost 1 base and 4 bases, in that order; junction bases with no gene match: 8. Germline CDR1 and CDR2: SGHAT and FQNNGV. This CDR3 is built from 18 residues. The CDR3 spells CASSLGTGTSGSTGELFF. CDR3 DNA: TGTGCCAGCAGCTTAGGCACCGGGACTAGCGGTTCCACCGGGGAGCTGTTTTTT. Together with reference TRBV11-2 and TRBJ2-2, the CDR3 gives the full variable domain: EAGVAQSPRYKIIEKRQSVAFWCNPISGHATLYWYQQILGQGPKLLIQFQNNGVVDDSQLPKDRFSAERLKGVDSTLKIQPAKLEDSAVYLCASSLGTGTSGSTGELFFGEGSRLTVL.

The rearrangement uses TRBV18 and TRBJ2-7; TRBD1 matches at 7 bases. Germline V gene lookup returns CDR1 KGHSH and CDR2 LQKENI. V was clipped by 6 bases and J by 1 base; unmatched bases: 6. The CDR3 is 14 amino acids. This CDR3 is CASSPGQASYEQYF. The CDR3 DNA is TGTGCCAGCTCTCCCGGACAGGCGTCCTACGAGCAGTACTTC.

The genes are TRBV28 and TRBJ1-6; possible D gene TRBD1, 6 bases. The CDR3 spans 15 residues. The V gene lost 3 bases and the J gene lost 9 bases, with 15 bases spanning the gap. The germline CDR1 and CDR2 sequences are MDHEN and SYDVKM. CDR3 nucleotides: TGTGCCAGCAGTTTCCGACAGGCACCTAGTTCACCCCTCCACTTT. Encoded protein: CASSFRQAPSSPLHF.

The chain carries TRBV27 and TRBJ2-3, with 8 bases lining up with TRBD2. Germline V gives CDR1 MNHEY, CDR2 SMNVEV (reference sequence). V was clipped by 5 bases and J by 3 bases; unmatched bases: 4. This CDR3 is 14 amino acids long. The CDR3 spells CASSAGGRTDTQYF. DNA of the CDR3: TGTGCCAGCAGTGCGGGGGGCCGGACAGATACGCAGTATTTT.

This chain uses TRBV6-6 with TRBJ2-7; the match to TRBD2 covers 9 bases. The ends lost 3 bases at V and 7 bases at J; junction bases unmatched: 7. The germline CDR1 and CDR2 sequences are MNHNY and SVGAGI (reference sequence). The CDR3 contains 14 residues. The CDR3 coding sequence is TGTGCCAGCAGTTATCAGAGGCGGGAGGGAGAGCAGTACTTC. Translating it yields CASSYQRREGEQYF.

The count of this clone is one. CDR3 nucleotide sequence: TGTGCCTCCTCGACTGCCTCACCCCTCCACTTT. It is translated as CASSTASPLHF. The chain carries TRBV6-1 and TRBJ1-6, with unresolved D. Germline assignment: CDR1 MNHNS and CDR2 SASEGT. The CDR3 has 11 residues. Trimming stripped 11 bases from V and 10 bases from J, with 12 bases between.

CDR3 DNA sequence: TGCGCCAGCAGCCAAGATGGTCTAGCGATCAACGAGCAGTACTTC. It translates to CASSQDGLAINEQYF. The chain joins TRBV4-3 to TRBJ2-7; a weak D match, TRBD2 (6 bases). V was trimmed by 0 bases and J by 5 bases, leaving 14 bases between them. Germline CDR1 reads LGHNA; CDR2 reads YSLEER. This CDR3 has 15 residues.

This clone was counted only a few times. The CDR3 nucleotides are TGTGCCAGTACCCGGGGACAGGGTCCCTCTGGGGCCAACGTCCTGACTTTC. Protein sequence: CASTRGQGPSGANVLTF. The rearrangement joins TRBV19 to TRBJ2-6; 9 bases line up with TRBD1. The CDR3 extends over 17 amino acids. Per the germline V gene, CDR1 is LNHDA and CDR2 is SQIVND (reference sequence). After removal of 7 bases from V and 0 bases from J, the junction contained 7 bases not matched to a gene.

The V call is TRBV5-1, the J call TRBJ2-1; no clear D gene. The CDR3 has 11 amino acids. Germline-derived CDR1 and CDR2 are SGHRS and YFSETQ. Trimming left V 3 bases short and J 5 bases short, with 3 bases between. The CDR3 region has the DNA TGCGCCAGCAGCTCAAACAATGAGCAGTTCTTC. It codes for CASSSNNEQFF.

This clone was seen only a few times. The V call is TRBV30, the J call TRBJ2-2; TRBD2 aligns across 8 bases. The CDR3 runs 14 residues. V lost 5 bases, J lost 5 bases, and 7 bases stayed unmatched. Germline V gives CDR1 GTSNPN, CDR2 SVGIG (reference sequence). This CDR3 is CAWWTSPPTGELFF. The CDR3 DNA reads as TGTGCCTGGTGGACTAGCCCTCCGACCGGGGAGCTGTTTTTT.

This rearrangement joins TRBV2 to TRBJ2-3; TRBD2 matches at 12 bases. CDR3 length: 15 residues. Looked up from germline, CDR1 is SNHLY and CDR2 is FYNNEI. V was pared by 7 bases and J by 6 bases, with 8 bases of the junction left unmatched. The CDR3 reads CASTGGLAGKDTQYF. As DNA, the CDR3 is TGTGCCAGCACTGGAGGACTAGCGGGGAAGGATACGCAGTATTTT.